Each of the 5 T cell receptor beta chains below was sequenced from the same sample in a study of T cells after yellow fever vaccination. TCRdb processed the 5' RACE reads anew with MiXCR; each CDR3 protein has one entry. The sample includes approximately 550,000 distinct CDR3 sequences, about 19% of them seen just once. Material: PBMCs, obtained 15 days after the yellow fever booster vaccination. These receptor sequences come from a man between 25 and 39 years old who received the YFV17D yellow fever vaccine.

This clonotype was recorded a few times. The V gene is TRBV6-5, the J gene TRBJ2-7; D uncertain. The length of the CDR3 is 15 residues. Trimming took 4 bases from V and 2 from J, leaving 15 bases between them. The V gene's germline CDR1 is MNHEY and CDR2 SVGAGI. CDR3 residues: CASSSLSGDTYEQYF. The CDR3 DNA reads TGTGCCAGCAGTTCCTTATCAGGAGATACCTACGAGCAGTACTTC.

In this sample, this clonotype turned up many times. The rearrangement joins TRBV12-3 or TRBV12-4 to TRBJ1-3, with no clear D. V was trimmed by 4 bases and J by 2 bases, leaving 0 bases between them. The CDR3 contains 11 residues. This chain's CDR3 is CASSSGNTIYF. The CDR3 coding sequence is TGTGCCAGCAGTTCTGGAAACACCATATATTTT.

This clonotype was recorded many times. For the CDR3, the DNA is TGTGCCAGCAGTATAAGGACAGAATACAATGAGCAGTTCTTC. Translated, it gives CASSIRTEYNEQFF. The V call is TRBV12-3 or TRBV12-4, the J call TRBJ2-1; the D gene is possibly TRBD1 (6 bases). With 5 bases removed from V and 4 bases from J, the gap between germline ends came to 12 bases. This CDR3 region has 14 residues.

This chain connects TRBV20-1 to TRBJ1-2; no reliable D call. The CDR3 has 11 residues. Trimming pared 1 base from V and 6 bases from J, leaving 6 bases between. CDR1 and CDR2 from the germline V gene are DFQATT and SNEGSKA (reference sequence). The CDR3 DNA is TGCAGTGCTAGAGCCGGGAATGGCTACACCTTC. It codes for CSARAGNGYTF.

This clonotype was recorded a few times. The chain couples TRBV20-1 to TRBJ2-7, with D perhaps assigned TRBD1 or TRBD2 (5 bases each). V was cut by 5 bases and J by 4 bases, with 15 bases left in between. The CDR3 consists of 13 residues. From germline, CDR1 is DFQATT and CDR2 SNEGSKA (reference sequence). The DNA of the CDR3 is TGCAGTGCTTCGACAGCCCCGGGATACGAGCAGTACTTC. Its protein product is CSASTAPGYEQYF.